The 14 T cell receptor beta chains below were found in one sample sequenced in a study of T cells in Graves' hyperthyroidism and ophthalmopathy. Researchers took RNA transcripts and amplified the TCR beta CDR3 regions from them. The TCR CDR3 was amplified in a first-round RT-PCR using the HTBI primer set. TCRdb analysed the multiplex PCR reads with MiXCR anew, one entry per CDR3 protein. The data show approximately 360,000 distinct CDR3 sequences, around a quarter seen once. The sequenced sample consisted of blood. These receptors all come from a man aged 45-65 years with Graves' hyperthyroidism.

This clonotype appeared many times. This sequence joins TRBV29-1 and TRBJ1-1, with D tentatively TRBD1 (6 bases). Trimming shortened V by 7 bases and J by 3 bases, and 15 bases separated the two germline ends. Per germline, CDR1 SQVTM and CDR2 ANQGSEA. This CDR3 comprises 13 residues. CDR3 nucleotide sequence: TGCAGCGGGAGATGGGGGGGCGACACTGAAGCTTTCTTT. The encoded protein is CSGRWGGDTEAFF.

This clonotype came up many times. The chain employs TRBV28 and TRBJ1-2, with D possibly TRBD1 on 5 matching bases. Trimming took 6 bases from V and 3 from J, leaving 23 bases between them. The CDR3 length is 17 residues. Germline-derived CDR1 and CDR2 are MDHEN and SYDVKM. The CDR3 region has the DNA TGTGCCAGCAGCTCTCCTGGGGCAGGCGCTAAACACTATGGCTACACCTTC. Translating it yields CASSSPGAGAKHYGYTF.

This clonotype was detected a few times. The chain combines TRBV14 with TRBJ2-1; D is uncertain. CDR3 length: 12 residues. V shed 4 bases and J shed 9 bases, with 10 bases lying between them. In germline, CDR1 is SGHDN, CDR2 FVKESK. CDR3 sequence (DNA): TGTGCCAGCAGCCGGTCCATCCGTGAGCAGTTCTTC. This gives the protein CASSRSIREQFF.

This clonotype was observed at least ten times. V is TRBV5-1 and J is TRBJ2-1; possibly TRBD1 for D (6 bases). The CDR3 totals 15 residues. The V gene's germline CDR1 is SGHRS and CDR2 YFSETQ. Trimming took 3 bases from V and 10 from J, leaving 20 bases between them. CDR3 sequence: CASSSSTGTPEEQFF. The CDR3 DNA reads TGCGCCAGCAGCTCGAGTACCGGGACACCGGAGGAGCAGTTCTTC.

The chain recombines TRBV6-1 with TRBJ2-1; 8 nucleotides line up with TRBD2. Per germline, CDR1 MNHNS and CDR2 SASEGT. Germline trimming cut 7 bases from V and 4 bases from J; bases unmatched to any gene: 12. The CDR3 runs to 16 residues. The CDR3 is CASKASGSGRYNEQFF. The CDR3 nucleotides are TGTGCCAGCAAAGCAAGCGGGAGTGGCAGGTACAATGAGCAGTTCTTC.

This clonotype was recorded many times. This chain joins TRBV6-1 and TRBJ1-1, with a tentative D call TRBD1 (6 bases). Trimming shortened V by 6 bases and J by 1 base, and 9 bases separated the two germline ends. This CDR3 spans 13 amino acids. CDR1 and CDR2 (germline): MNHNS, SASEGT. The CDR3 nucleotides read TGTGCCAGCAGGGGACACGGGAACACTGAAGCTTTCTTT. Protein product: CASRGHGNTEAFF.

This chain connects TRBV5-6 to TRBJ2-1, with D possibly TRBD2 on 5 matching bases. V lost 0 bases, J lost 0 bases, and 16 bases lay in between. The germline V gene has CDR1 SGHDT and CDR2 YYEEEE. CDR3 length: 18 residues. The CDR3 loop reads CASSLGLTQTFSYNEQFF. Written as DNA, the CDR3 is TGTGCCAGCAGCTTGGGACTAACTCAGACCTTCTCCTACAATGAGCAGTTCTTC.

In its sample, this clonotype was seen a few times. The chain employs TRBV20-1 and TRBJ2-7; 9 bases line up with TRBD1. CDR1 and CDR2 (germline): DFQATT, SNEGSKA (reference sequence). CDR3 length equals 14 residues. The J segment lost 0 bases and the V segment lost 5 bases, leaving 5 bases of the junction unmatched. The CDR3 bases are TGCAGTGCTTGGACAGGGGATAACTCCTACGAGCAGTACTTC. Encoded protein: CSAWTGDNSYEQYF.

Many counts were recorded for this clonotype. The genes are TRBV2 and TRBJ2-5, with D possibly matching TRBD1 (5 bases). This CDR3 contains 15 residues. From germline, CDR1 is SNHLY and CDR2 FYNNEI. Between the trimmed V and J ends, which lost 4 bases and 1 base, there was a span of 13 bases. CDR3 loop: CASSGETAVQETQYF. CDR3 DNA: TGTGCCAGCAGTGGAGAGACAGCTGTCCAAGAGACCCAGTACTTC.

This clonotype was counted a few times. The rearrangement uses TRBV18 and TRBJ2-1; 8 bases line up with TRBD2. Trimming cost V 0 bases and J 7 bases; bases outside gene matches: 11. The germline V gene has CDR1 KGHSH and CDR2 LQKENI. The CDR3 sequence is 17 residues long. CDR3 in amino acids: CASSPPYPGGTSNEQFF. Here the CDR3 DNA reads TGTGCCAGCTCACCACCTTACCCGGGAGGGACCTCTAATGAGCAGTTCTTC.

This clonotype was recorded at least ten times. The chain recombines TRBV2 with TRBJ1-2; no clear D. The CDR3 runs to 11 residues. Germline values: CDR1 SNHLY, CDR2 FYNNEI. Trimming stripped 7 bases from V and 4 bases from J, with 7 bases between. The CDR3, as DNA: TGTGCCAGCAAGTGGGGCTATGGCTACACCTTC. It encodes CASKWGYGYTF.

The chain recombines TRBV5-4 with TRBJ2-7, with 10 bases aligning to TRBD2. This CDR3 spans 15 amino acids. The V and J ends lost 4 bases and 3 bases, in that order; junction bases with no gene match: 7. Germline values: CDR1 SGHNT, CDR2 YYREEE (reference sequence). The CDR3 DNA follows: TGTGCCAGCAGCCCGGTAGCGGGAGGTATCTACGAGCAGTACTTC. As protein: CASSPVAGGIYEQYF.

This clonotype was found many times. V usage is TRBV27 and J usage is TRBJ2-5, with D uncertain. This CDR3 has 14 amino acids. Per germline, CDR1 MNHEY and CDR2 SMNVEV (reference sequence). Deletions cut 1 base from V and 0 bases from J, with 6 bases between. Here the CDR3 reads CASSLYRDQETQYF. CDR3 DNA: TGTGCCAGCAGTTTATACAGAGACCAAGAGACCCAGTACTTC.

This clonotype was observed a handful of times. This chain joins TRBV28 and TRBJ1-5; possible D gene TRBD1, 5 bases. The CDR3 is 16 amino acids. The ends were cut back, 4 bases at V and 1 base at J, with 14 bases in the middle. CDR1 MDHEN and CDR2 SYDVKM come from the germline V gene. The CDR3 spells CASSSTQWDSNQPQHF. The CDR3 DNA is TGTGCCAGCAGTTCCACGCAGTGGGACAGCAATCAGCCCCAGCATTTT.